This entry lists 26 T cell receptor beta chains sequenced from one sample in a study of cytomegalovirus exposure and HLA in healthy donors. Measured with immunoSEQ multiplex PCR; TCRdb has only the in-frame clones, and not every one. The profile shows 200,000 to 300,000 clones, about 90% of them singletons. The sample comprised PBMCs. These receptors all come from a man younger than 35 in good health and CMV-seropositive.

The chain has TRBV2 and TRBJ1-5; the D gene is possibly TRBD1 (5 bases). The CDR3 has 12 amino acids. Per the germline V gene, CDR1 is SNHLY and CDR2 is FYNNEI. V was clipped by 6 bases and J by 3 bases, with 6 bases between them. The CDR3 protein is CASRDNNQPQHF. The CDR3 region has the DNA TGTGCCAGCAGGGACAACAATCAGCCCCAGCATTTT.

This clone has only one observation. The chain employs TRBV28 and TRBJ2-5; 11 bases match TRBD1. The CDR3 has 15 residues. CDR1 and CDR2 from the germline V gene are MDHEN and SYDVKM. Losses at the gene ends were 6 bases for V and 4 bases for J; bases not matched to a gene: 7. As DNA, the CDR3 is TGTGCCAGCAGGGGACAGGGGGTTTTGGGAGAGACCCAGTACTTC. Residues: CASRGQGVLGETQYF.

The gene calls are TRBV7-9 and TRBJ2-5; 7 nucleotides match TRBD2. Germline V gene data show CDR1 as SEHNR and CDR2 as FQNEAQ (reference sequence). CDR3 length: 16 amino acids. The ends lost 3 bases at V and 0 bases at J; junction bases unmatched: 7. This CDR3 is CASSLGGGGYQETQYF. CDR3 nucleotides: TGTGCCAGCAGCTTGGGCGGGGGAGGTTACCAAGAGACCCAGTACTTC.

The chain joins TRBV19 to TRBJ1-2, with D tentatively TRBD1 (6 bases). The CDR3 has 12 amino acids. The germline CDR1 and CDR2 sequences are LNHDA and SQIVND (reference sequence). Trimming took 5 bases from V and 8 from J, leaving 12 bases between them. CDR3: CASSATGHGYTF. CDR3 nucleotide sequence: TGTGCCAGTAGTGCCACAGGGCACGGCTACACCTTC.

In this sample, this clone turned up once. The chain combines TRBV21-1 with TRBJ2-3; TRBD1, the table's D call, lacks a check against the DNA. TRBV21-1 is tagged as a pseudogene. This CDR3 spans 18 amino acids. The DNA of the CDR3 is TGTGCCAGCAGCAAAGGAGGTTTCGGACAAAGCGCGTCAGGTACGCAGTATTTT. Translating gives CASSKGGFGQSASGTQYF.

This rearrangement joins TRBV2 to TRBJ1-3; 7 bases are a match to TRBD1. Germline lookup yields CDR1 SNHLY and CDR2 FYNNEI. V trimming: 7 bases; J trimming: 4 bases; junction bases outside the gene matches: 10. The CDR3 sequence is 15 residues long. CDR3 in DNA: TGTGCCAGCAAGCCCGACAGGGTAATAGGAAACACCATATATTTT. Protein: CASKPDRVIGNTIYF. Full variable domain (outside the CDR3, taken from reference TRBV2 and TRBJ1-3): EPEVTQTPSHQVTQMGQEVILRCVPISNHLYFYWYRQILGQKVEFLVSFYNNEISEKSEIFDDQFSVERPDGSNFTLKIRSTKLEDSAMYFCASKPDRVIGNTIYFGEGSWLTVV.

The chain joins TRBV19 to TRBJ2-3; D remains unclear. With 5 bases removed from V and 3 bases from J, the gap between germline ends came to 18 bases. Germline V CDR1 and CDR2: LNHDA, SQIVND (reference sequence). The CDR3 extends over 16 amino acids. CDR3 bases: TGTGCCAGTAGTGCCTTTCCCCCCCGGCCAACAGATACGCAGTATTTT. Its protein is CASSAFPPRPTDTQYF. The full variable domain, with the rest looked up from reference TRBV19 and TRBJ2-3, is DGGITQSPKYLFRKEGQNVTLSCEQNLNHDAMYWYRQDPGQGLRLIYYSQIVNDFQKGDIAEGYSVSREKKESFPLTVTSAQKNPTAFYLCASSAFPPRPTDTQYFGPGTRLTVL.

The CDR3 coding sequence is TGTGCCAGCAGTGGTTTATATGGCTACACCTTC. Encoded protein: CASSGLYGYTF. V usage is TRBV6-1 and J usage is TRBJ1-2; D is uncertain. Trimming removed 4 bases at V and 5 bases at J, with 5 bases between. The CDR3 totals 11 residues. CDR1 and CDR2 from the germline V gene are MNHNS and SASEGT.

The V and J genes are TRBV28 and TRBJ2-1; 9 positions agree with TRBD1. This CDR3 is 14 amino acids long. CDR1 MDHEN and CDR2 SYDVKM come from the germline V gene. With 1 base clipped from V and 10 bases from J, the junction kept 5 bases outside the gene matches. The DNA for the CDR3 is TGTGCCAGCAGTTTATACTCGACAGGGGGAGAGCAGTTCTTC. Amino acids: CASSLYSTGGEQFF.

The chain recombines TRBV27 with TRBJ2-1; 11 positions agree with TRBD2. Germline V CDR1 and CDR2: MNHEY, SMNVEV (reference sequence). V shed 4 bases, J shed 0 bases, and the junction held 5 bases outside the gene matches. The CDR3 runs to 17 residues. DNA of the CDR3: TGTGCCAGCAGTTCAGGACTAGCGGGCTTCTCCTACAATGAGCAGTTCTTC. Translated: CASSSGLAGFSYNEQFF.

This sequence joins TRBV12-5 and TRBJ2-2; D gene ambiguous. Germline CDR1 and CDR2: LGHNT and FRNRAP. V dropped 0 bases and J dropped 4 bases, with 0 bases sitting between them. This CDR3 has 12 amino acids. The CDR3 here is CASGLVTGELFF. DNA for the CDR3: TGTGCTAGTGGTTTGGTCACCGGGGAGCTGTTTTTT.

On this clone itself: This sample also contains other DNA sequences that code for the same CDR3. The chain recombines TRBV30 with TRBJ1-5, with D hard to call. V was cut by 0 bases and J by 1 base, with 4 bases left in between. The CDR3 is 13 amino acids. The germline gives CDR1 GTSNPN, CDR2 SVGIG (reference sequence). The CDR3 sequence: CAWSVLSNQPQHF. The CDR3 DNA reads TGTGCCTGGAGTGTACTGAGCAATCAGCCCCAGCATTTT.

The chain recombines TRBV10-3 with TRBJ1-1; D is possibly TRBD1 (5 bases). V was clipped by 0 bases and J by 5 bases, with 7 bases between them. Germline V gene data show CDR1 as ENHRY and CDR2 as SYGVKD. The CDR3 sequence is 13 residues long. The CDR3 DNA sequence: TGTGCCATCAGTGAGTCAGCAGGGACTGAAGCTTTCTTT. As protein: CAISESAGTEAFF.

The chain combines TRBV2 with TRBJ1-2; D may be TRBD1 (5 bases). CDR1 is SNHLY, CDR2 FYNNEI, per germline. The CDR3 runs 11 residues. V gave up 6 bases and J gave up 8 bases, with 10 bases separating them. CDR3 nucleotide sequence: TGTGCCAGCAGGGATCAGGGAGGCTACACCTTC. Translated, it gives CASRDQGGYTF.

V gene TRBV4-1 combines with J gene TRBJ1-1; 9 bases fit TRBD1. Germline trimming cut 5 bases from V and 6 bases from J; bases unmatched to any gene: 4. Germline V lookup: CDR1 MGHRA, CDR2 YSYEKL. This CDR3 is 13 amino acids long. CDR3 loop: CASSSRDRAEAFF. CDR3 nucleotides: TGCGCCAGCAGCTCTCGGGACAGGGCTGAAGCTTTCTTT.

CDR3 residues: CASSPSIDTDTQYF. The CDR3 DNA is TGTGCCAGCAGCCCGAGTATCGATACAGATACGCAGTATTTT. The chain is built from TRBV7-6 and TRBJ2-3; no reliable D call. The germline gives CDR1 SGHVS, CDR2 FNYEAQ. The CDR3 contains 14 residues. V lost 5 bases to trimming and J lost 3 bases, with 12 bases between them.

The V and J genes are TRBV27 and TRBJ2-3; D might be TRBD2 (6 bases). V was pared by 2 bases and J by 1 base, with 19 bases between. Germline V lookup: CDR1 MNHEY, CDR2 SMNVEV (reference sequence). CDR3 size: 18 residues. CDR3 loop: CASSLQAARGFGTDTQYF. CDR3 bases: TGTGCCAGCAGTTTACAGGCCGCCCGGGGGTTTGGCACAGATACGCAGTATTTT.

The CDR3 sequence is CASSERGLGTGELFF. The CDR3, as DNA: TGTGCCAGCAGTGAAAGGGGATTGGGCACCGGGGAGCTGTTTTTT. This chain joins TRBV2 and TRBJ2-2, with a tentative D call TRBD1 (5 bases). Germline V lookup: CDR1 SNHLY, CDR2 FYNNEI. The CDR3 has 15 residues. Trimming pared 2 bases from V and 4 bases from J, leaving 11 bases between.

The V and J genes are TRBV9 and TRBJ2-1, with D hard to call. Between the trimmed V and J ends, which lost 4 bases and 2 bases, there was a span of 22 bases. The length of the CDR3 is 18 residues. Germline assignment: CDR1 SGDLS and CDR2 YYNGEE. CDR3 residues: CASSPLPGSGGPYNEQFF. In DNA, the CDR3 is TGTGCCAGCAGCCCTCTCCCTGGTTCGGGTGGCCCCTACAATGAGCAGTTCTTC.

The chain joins TRBV2 to TRBJ2-7, with D perhaps TRBD1 or TRBD2 (5 bases each). With 3 bases removed from V and 5 bases from J, the gap between germline ends came to 14 bases. Germline loops: CDR1 SNHLY, CDR2 FYNNEI. CDR3 length equals 14 residues. The CDR3 is CASSDPSREHEQYF. The DNA of the CDR3 is TGTGCCAGCAGTGATCCTTCCAGGGAGCACGAGCAGTACTTC.

The V and J genes are TRBV7-9 and TRBJ1-2; TRBD1 aligns across 8 bases. CDR1 is SEHNR, CDR2 FQNEAQ, per germline (reference sequence). The CDR3 is made up of 18 amino acids. V shed 2 bases, J shed 4 bases, and the junction held 15 bases outside the gene matches. Here the CDR3 reads CASSLRGREAGGGYGYTF. CDR3 nucleotides: TGTGCCAGCAGCTTACGTGGTCGGGAGGCAGGGGGCGGCTATGGCTACACCTTC.

This clone has a handful of counts. The CDR3 DNA reads TGTGCCATCAGTGACGGCAGAGCTGGGGCCAACGTCCTGACTTTC. The encoded protein is CAISDGRAGANVLTF. This sequence joins TRBV10-3 and TRBJ2-6; D is ambiguous. Germline CDR1 ENHRY, CDR2 SYGVKD. The CDR3 covers 15 residues. Trimming cost V 3 bases and J 2 bases, with 8 bases left between them.

The rearrangement links TRBV6-1 to TRBJ1-2; TRBD1 aligns across 7 bases. The CDR3 consists of 15 residues. The V gene end was trimmed by 2 bases and the J gene end by 4 bases; junction bases not matched to a gene: 7. The germline V gene encodes CDR1 MNHNS and CDR2 SASEGT. The CDR3 DNA sequence: TGTGCCAGCAGTGAATGGACAGGCGAATCCTATGGCTACACCTTC. Translated, it gives CASSEWTGESYGYTF.

In DNA form, the CDR3 reads TGTGCCTGGACTAAGTCCCGGGACAGGGCCCATGAGCAGTTCTTC. Amino acids: CAWTKSRDRAHEQFF. The chain recombines TRBV30 with TRBJ2-1, with 9 positions matching TRBD1. In germline, CDR1 is GTSNPN, CDR2 SVGIG (reference sequence). The length of the CDR3 is 15 residues. The trim removed 4 bases at V and 8 bases at J, leaving 12 bases unmatched. Drawing the rest from reference TRBV30 and TRBJ2-1, the complete variable domain is SQTIHQWPATLVQPVGSPLSLECTVEGTSNPNLYWYRQAAGRGLQLLFYSVGIGQISSEVPQNLSASRPQDRQFILSSKKLLLSDSGFYLCAWTKSRDRAHEQFFGPGTRLTVL.

This clone was found a few times. V gene TRBV6-1 combines with J gene TRBJ2-7, with 7 bases lining up with TRBD1. Per the germline V gene, CDR1 is MNHNS and CDR2 is SASEGT. The CDR3 is 14 amino acids. Trimming took 7 bases from V and 3 from J; bases not matched to a gene: 9. CDR3 bases: TGTGCCAGCAATCCTTCGCCAGGGGGCTACGAGCAGTACTTC. Amino acid sequence: CASNPSPGGYEQYF.

The genes are TRBV28 and TRBJ2-3; D perhaps matches TRBD2 (6 bases). The V gene lost 6 bases and the J gene lost 3 bases, with 13 bases spanning the gap. CDR3 size: 14 residues. The V gene's germline CDR1 is MDHEN and CDR2 SYDVKM. The CDR3 sequence is CASRGDWRTDTQYF. The CDR3 nucleotides are TGTGCCAGCAGGGGGGACTGGCGAACAGATACGCAGTATTTT.